This T cell receptor (beta chain) was obtained from a study of response to subunit inactivated influenza vaccine. General study findings and limits: With each seasonal influenza vaccination, the authors suggested, few new T cells are recruited.

Using its own MiXCR run on the RT-PCR reads, TCRdb lists one record per CDR3 protein. Of hundreds of thousands of distinct CDR3 sequences in the sample, around 14% were seen once. Of note for this clonotype: Its antigen is still unknown.

Per germline, CDR1 MDHEN and CDR2 SYDVKM. This CDR3 is 16 amino acids long. Losses at the gene ends were 3 bases for V and 1 base for J; bases not matched to a gene: 5. The sequence was obtained from a man aged 45 to 65 who received an inactivated influenza vaccine. The rearrangement joins TRBV28 to TRBJ2-3, with 9 bases aligning to TRBD2. The sequencing here drew on PBMCs from blood, taken 11 to 12 days after vaccination. The DNA of the CDR3 is TGTGCCAGCAGTTTTGCTAGCGGGACCCGCACAGATACGCAGTATTTT. Translation: CASSFASGTRTDTQYF.